The sequence of this T cell receptor (beta chain) was determined in a study of metastatic and nonmetastatic thyroid tumors. Study-level information: The authors compared repertoires across blood and tumor or nodule tissue from malignant and benign thyroid patients.

Study-level results: When malignant thyroid tumors were compared with benign nodules, TCR beta diversity was reportedly significantly higher in the malignant tumors. This held in both blood and tumor samples.

The table lists this clone with many counts. The antigen is unknown. Sequence at one end of the junction differs from germline and may be a read error. TCRdb used MiXCR to call clones anew from the PCR reads. The sample has about 14,000 clones, 20% to 25% seen once. Ahead of thyroid surgery, no patient had received treatment of any kind. This CDR3 comprises 13 residues. From germline, CDR1 is DFQATT and CDR2 SNEGSKA (reference sequence). Sequenced: blood. V gene TRBV20-1 combines with J gene TRBJ2-3, with a tentative D call TRBD1 (5 bases). The source is a female donor with papillary thyroid cancer or a benign thyroid nodule (not recorded which). Some clones in this sample may be carry-over from other donors' samples. As DNA, the CDR3 is TGCAGTGCTAGAGGACAGTTCACAGATACGCAGTGTTTT. Residues: CSARGQFTDTQCF.